This is a list of T cell receptor beta chains from one sample in a study of blood T cell repertoires in COVID-19. Some clones are missing from TCRdb's copy, which holds only in-frame ones; the method was immunoSEQ multiplex PCR. The sample consists of fewer than 200,000 clones, roughly four fifths of them appearing once. Sequenced sample: peripheral blood. The receptors were gathered from an elderly woman with acute or convalescent COVID-19. The CDR3 runs from the conserved cysteine through the conserved F or W. D genes are given only for firm matches. Not all rows give a size; the values are once, few, many and, for expanded clones, a class.

length	V	size	D	J	CDR3	DNA
15	TRBV7-9	once	NA	TRBJ1-1	CASSFRTAVRPLAFF	TGTGCCAGCAGCTTTAGGACAGCGGTGCGCCCATTGGCTTTCTTT
13	TRBV29-1	NA	TRBD1	TRBJ2-7	CSVRTGASYEQYF	TGCAGCGTGAGGACAGGGGCCTCCTACGAGCAGTACTTC
15	TRBV19	once	NA	TRBJ2-2	CASRSNYFSTGELFF	TGTGCCAGTAGAAGCAACTACTTCTCCACCGGGGAGCTGTTTTTT
11	TRBV3-1/TRBV3-2	NA	NA	TRBJ1-4	CASGTSEKLFF	TGTGCCAGTGGGACAAGTGAAAAACTGTTTTTT
12	TRBV5-5	NA	NA	TRBJ2-7	CASSRGVYEQYF	TGTGCCAGCAGCCGCGGCGTATACGAGCAGTACTTC
16	TRBV5-4	few	NA	TRBJ2-3	CASSLKVRQGTDTQYF	TGTGCCAGCAGCTTGAAAGTGAGACAGGGCACAGATACGCAGTATTTT
21	TRBV27	few	TRBD2	TRBJ2-1	CASSPIYSRGAGTRSYNEQFF	TGTGCCAGCAGTCCAATTTATAGTCGAGGAGCGGGGACTAGATCCTACAATGAGCAGTTCTTC
14	TRBV10-1	NA	TRBD1	TRBJ1-6	CASSVGQGTSPLHF	TGCGCCAGCAGTGTTGGACAGGGGACATCACCCCTCCACTTT
14	TRBV10-1	NA	TRBD2	TRBJ2-2	CASTKSGGTGELFF	TGCGCCAGCACGAAGTCCGGGGGGACCGGGGAGCTGTTTTTT
18	TRBV5-1	NA	TRBD2	TRBJ2-1	CASSIELGTSWAYNEQFF	TGCGCCAGCAGCATAGAACTCGGGACTAGCTGGGCCTACAATGAGCAGTTCTTC
17	TRBV27	NA	TRBD2	TRBJ2-7	CASSLLAGGVYSYEQYF	TGTGCCAGCAGCCTTCTAGCGGGAGGCGTTTATTCCTACGAGCAGTACTTC